Sequencing of this T cell receptor (beta chain) was carried out in a study of Graves' ophthalmopathy and Graves' hyperthyroidism. Amplified TCR beta CDR3 regions were obtained using RNA transcripts as template. Second-round multiplex PCR came after first-round RT-PCR with HTBI primers. TCRdb recomputed calls from the multiplex PCR reads with MiXCR, one row per CDR3 protein. The sample shows fewer than 400,000 distinct CDR3 sequences, about 18% of them seen only once. This clonotype was detected many times. There are 14 residues in the CDR3. V shed 6 bases and J 4 bases; nucleotides not matched to a gene: 9. Germline CDR1 reads SQVTM; CDR2 reads ANQGSEA.

V gene TRBV29-1 combines with J gene TRBJ2-5; 9 positions agree with TRBD1. The sample taken for sequencing was peripheral blood. This sequence was found in a young woman with Graves' ophthalmopathy. CDR3 in DNA: TGCAGCGTGGGACAGGGAGGGGGAGTAGAGACCCAGTACTTC. It yields the protein CSVGQGGGVETQYF.